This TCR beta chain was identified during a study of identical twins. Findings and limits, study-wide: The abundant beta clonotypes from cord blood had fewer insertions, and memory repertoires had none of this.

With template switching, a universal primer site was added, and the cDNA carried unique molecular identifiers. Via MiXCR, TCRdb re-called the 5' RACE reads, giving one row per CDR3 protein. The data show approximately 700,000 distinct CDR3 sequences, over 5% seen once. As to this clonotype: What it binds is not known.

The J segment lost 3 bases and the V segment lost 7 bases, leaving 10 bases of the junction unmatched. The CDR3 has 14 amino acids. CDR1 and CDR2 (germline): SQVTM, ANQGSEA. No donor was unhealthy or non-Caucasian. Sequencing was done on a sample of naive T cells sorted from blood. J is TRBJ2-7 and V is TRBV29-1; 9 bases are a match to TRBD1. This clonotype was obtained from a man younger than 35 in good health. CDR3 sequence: CSALGGDRDYEQYF. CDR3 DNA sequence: TGCAGCGCGTTAGGGGGGGACAGGGACTACGAGCAGTACTTC.